This section outlines one TCR beta chain sequence together with its context. The CDR3 totals 12 residues. V lost 7 bases and J lost 7, with 10 bases in between. Germline V gives CDR1 MDHEN, CDR2 SYDVKM. This sample stems from a study of CD8 T cells in Susac syndrome. An amount of RNA that ranged from roughly 0.45 to 1 ug was reverse transcribed with random hexamers. TCRdb fed the immunoSEQ multiplex PCR reads into MiXCR, producing one record per CDR3 protein. The sample has about 300,000 distinct CDR3 sequences; about 82% are singletons. This sequence was found in a human donor with multiple sclerosis. The V call is TRBV28, the J call TRBJ1-4; D is undetermined. The sample comprised CD8+ T cells from PBMCs. Here the CDR3 DNA reads TGTGCCAGCACCTCCGCGGTTGAAAAACTGTTTTTT. It is translated as CASTSAVEKLFF.